This T cell receptor (beta chain) was identified during a study of shared clonotypes between healthy human individuals (TCRdb year 2020). Study-level background: The cohort comprised a couple of women and a few men aged 18 to 49 years. Per donor, three plates each were used for CD4 naive and CD4 memory, two for CD8 naive, and one for CD8 memory. To estimate repertoire size and how much clonotypes are shared between individuals, the study performed deep sequencing of blood TCR repertoires from roughly five healthy adults. Libraries were prepared and TCR repertoires were sequenced by different laboratories using diverse techniques, in order to increase sequencing depth and limit assay-specific biases. Leukapheresis yielded between about 0.9 and 9 billion PBMCs per donor.

CD8 naive samples were obtained by positive selection for CCR7 among CD45RO-negative cells, yielding a CD45RA+CCR7+ population from which TemRA cells were excluded. The donors were healthy, HIV-negative adults who had no recently reported acute infections or vaccinations. Every donor was a Caucasian adult residing in Nashville, Tennessee, USA. After blood collection by leukapheresis, PBMCs were isolated using Ficoll-Histopaque density gradient centrifugation and then cryopreserved in the vapor phase of liquid nitrogen. Analytical flow cytometry was used to check the purity and quantity of each magnetically sorted T cell population. Each sorted fraction had its genomic DNA isolated and then quantified by UV absorbance on a Nanodrop 2000c. Using the deep immunoSEQ assay, multiplex PCR amplified TCR CDR3 regions from genomic DNA. Extracted genomic DNA from each cell subset was distributed evenly across all wells of several immunoSEQ 96-well plates, and each plate was treated as a replicate. For sorted subsets, each replicate PCR was loaded with about 200 ng genomic DNA, equivalent to approximately 33,000 T cell genomes. The purified libraries were quantified using a Qubit 3.0 fluorometer, sized with a Bioanalyzer 2100, and then quantified again using the KAPA Library Quantification kit. A separate single-read 150-cycle Illumina NextSeq 550 flow cell was used to sequence each immunoSEQ 96-well plate. As for the authors' bioinformatics: Because the immunoSEQ output included only junctional sequences and no quality scores, the filtering could not be the same as the filtering used for full-length reads. To assign V/J genes and CDR3, sequences were annotated using PyIR, a Python wrapper for IgBLAST v1.9, with IMGT germline references. Reads were removed for weak V/J assignments (E-value above 1e-6), missing CDR3, stop codons, out-of-frame junctions, or ambiguous translated residues. V3J clonotypes were defined by identical inferred V gene, J gene, and CDR3 amino acid sequence. Percentage overlap between repertoires was computed as shared unique clonotypes divided by the size of the smaller repertoire. Repertoire richness was assessed with RTK rarefaction, the Chao1 estimator, and Recon v2.1 estimates of unobserved clonotypes. For all TCRbeta clonotypes obtained by the gDNA method from a few donors, generation probabilities were computed with OLGA. Here the immuneACCESS table is served through TCRdb, limited to in-frame sequences with V and J called. Missing clones are a known gap in these copies; in checked studies unresolved V genes cover under half, and the rest lacks a known reason. V, J and clone size are those of that table, while D and trimming were read from the DNA. A total of roughly 2.1 million clones appear in this sample, approximately 94% of them only once. Of the sample, around 1.7% falls within the top ten clones.

As to this clone: It has no known antigen specificity. Base-call qualities are not available, and no considerably larger clone is one nucleotide away. Additional DNA sequences in this sample encode the identical CDR3.

The full study reports these points: Higher generation probabilities were observed for clonotypes shared by all four sorted-subset donors than for non-shared clonotypes. Incomplete sequencing was indicated by rarefaction of sorted-subset datasets, despite the large sequencing depth. Sharing across several donors was observed for roughly 5.4% of naive CD4, about 4% of naive CD8, roughly 2.3% of memory CD4, and roughly 0.4% of memory CD8 clonotypes. Based on pairwise subsampling, the degree of clonotype sharing among donors was expected to be affected by sequencing depth. Because the study included only a small number of donors, the genetic and exposure-history diversity represented was limited. Only blood was sampled, and tissue TCR repertoires likely differ from those in blood. Estimated clonotype richness was generally larger for naive than for memory subsets.

The CDR3 numbers 14 residues from cysteine through phenylalanine. Solely the CDR3 DNA is kept, with 42 bases framed from the first base. V is trimmed back by 4 bases and J by 0 bases, and the junction contains 3 bases that no gene match accounts for. The germline V gene encodes CDR1 SQVTM and CDR2 ANQGSEA. The source material was naive CD8+ T cells from PBMCs. The cell subset or site label here, explained by the study, means: CD45RA+CCR7+. The chain couples TRBV29-1 to TRBJ2-1, and 7 bases in between align with TRBD2. The origin of this receptor is a young man in good health. Some clones in this sample may be carry-over from other donors' samples. The CDR3 is CSVGGGSSYNEQFF. At the DNA level, the sequence is TGCAGCGTTGGGGGGGGAAGCTCCTACAATGAGCAGTTCTTC.